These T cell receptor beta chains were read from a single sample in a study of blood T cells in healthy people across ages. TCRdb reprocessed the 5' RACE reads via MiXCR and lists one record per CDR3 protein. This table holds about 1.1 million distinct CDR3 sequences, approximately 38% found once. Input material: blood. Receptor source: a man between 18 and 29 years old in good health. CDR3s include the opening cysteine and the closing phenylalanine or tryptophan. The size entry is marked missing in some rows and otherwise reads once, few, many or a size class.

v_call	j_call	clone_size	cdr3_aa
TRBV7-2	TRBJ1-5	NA	CASSLEEGRNQPQHF
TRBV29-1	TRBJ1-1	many	CSVKRSSDTEAFF
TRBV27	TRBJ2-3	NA	CASSLRSGPSGPQRADTQYF
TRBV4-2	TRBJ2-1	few	CASSQVGKDLEQFF
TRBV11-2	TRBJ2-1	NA	CASSSLRVLEQFF
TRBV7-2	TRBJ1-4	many	CASSPVVDEKLFF
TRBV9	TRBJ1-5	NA	CASSVGAAPNQPQHF
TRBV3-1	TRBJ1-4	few	CASSQVTEKLFF
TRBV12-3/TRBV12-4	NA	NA	CASSPPRGVMETQYF
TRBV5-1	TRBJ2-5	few	CASSLDRGKETQYF
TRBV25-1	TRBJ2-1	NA	CASSDLDGTTYNEQFF
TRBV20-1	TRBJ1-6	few	CSATAAGSSYNSPLHF
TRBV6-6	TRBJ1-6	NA	CASSYDRGGSNSPLHF
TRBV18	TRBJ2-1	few	CASSPPGRESHNEQFF
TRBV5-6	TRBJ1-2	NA	CASSFDRGITNYGYTF
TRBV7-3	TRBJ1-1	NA	CASSLRVPGPNTEAFF
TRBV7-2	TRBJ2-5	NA	CASGFDRPIQETQYF
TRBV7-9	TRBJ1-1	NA	CASSPGRNKYTEAFF
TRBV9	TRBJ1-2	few	CASSPTGPYGYTF
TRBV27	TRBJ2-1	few	CASSPGTGGGNEQFF
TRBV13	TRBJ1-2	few	CASSLGNVNGYTF
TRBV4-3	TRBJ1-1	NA	CASSQDSRGVGAFF
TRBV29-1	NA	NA	CSVRLADNPKTQFF
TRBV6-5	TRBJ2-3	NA	CASSYNWGYTQYF